Listed below are T cell receptor beta chains from one sample, sequenced in a study of blood T cell repertoires in COVID-19. TCRdb's copy holds only in-frame clones and misses some; the assay was immunoSEQ multiplex PCR. This table holds more than 85,000 clones, about 90% found once. Sequencing input: peripheral blood. All receptors derive from a woman aged 50 to 60 with COVID-19, enrolled during active disease. Both conserved end residues are part of each CDR3. Fields, in order: CDR3 DNA, CDR3 protein, V gene, J gene, clone size, D gene. The D gene is left open where the match is weak. Not every row has a clone size; where given, it reads once, few, many or a size class.

CDR3nt: TGTGCCAGCAGTGGTCAGGGAAGGTTTTCACCCCTCCACTTT
CDR3aa: CASSGQGRFSPLHF
v_gene: TRBV2
j_gene: TRBJ1-6
abundance: NA
d_gene: NA

CDR3nt: TGTGCCACCAGCGCTCGTAGCGGCCAAGAGACCCAGTACTTC
CDR3aa: CATSARSGQETQYF
v_gene: TRBV15
j_gene: TRBJ2-5
abundance: NA
d_gene: NA

CDR3nt: TGCGCCAGCAGCCCGTCCCAAAGGGGAGGGTTCGGGGAGCAGTACTTC
CDR3aa: CASSPSQRGGFGEQYF
v_gene: TRBV4-1
j_gene: TRBJ2-7
abundance: NA
d_gene: TRBD2

CDR3nt: TGTGCCAGCAGCCAAAGACAGGGGGCGGGGGGCTACACCTTC
CDR3aa: CASSQRQGAGGYTF
v_gene: TRBV6-6
j_gene: TRBJ1-2
abundance: NA
d_gene: TRBD1

CDR3nt: TGTGCCAGCAGTCCCAGATCCTACGAGCAGTACTTC
CDR3aa: CASSPRSYEQYF
v_gene: TRBV7-2
j_gene: TRBJ2-7
abundance: NA
d_gene: NA

CDR3nt: TGTGCCAGCAGCTTAGATTCTTTCTCTGGAAACACCATATATTTT
CDR3aa: CASSLDSFSGNTIYF
v_gene: TRBV11-2
j_gene: TRBJ1-3
abundance: NA
d_gene: NA

CDR3nt: TGTGCCAGCAGCTTACTAGGACAGTCTAGCACAGATACGCAGTATTTT
CDR3aa: CASSLLGQSSTDTQYF
v_gene: TRBV7-3
j_gene: TRBJ2-3
abundance: NA
d_gene: NA

CDR3nt: TGTGCCACCCAGGAGGGGGGGAGCACAGATACGCAGTATTTT
CDR3aa: CATQEGGSTDTQYF
v_gene: TRBV6-5
j_gene: TRBJ2-3
abundance: once
d_gene: NA

CDR3nt: TGTGCCAGCAGTCCCCTCCCGGGACAGGATTACGAGCAGTACTTC
CDR3aa: CASSPLPGQDYEQYF
v_gene: TRBV4-2
j_gene: TRBJ2-7
abundance: NA
d_gene: TRBD1

CDR3nt: TGTGCCTGGAAGGCTGGGACAGGGAGTCTCGGTCAGCCCCAGCATTTT
CDR3aa: CAWKAGTGSLGQPQHF
v_gene: TRBV30
j_gene: TRBJ1-5
abundance: NA
d_gene: TRBD1

CDR3nt: TGTGCCAGCTCACCGATCACGGGAGCGAACACCGGGGAGCTGTTTTTT
CDR3aa: CASSPITGANTGELFF
v_gene: TRBV18
j_gene: TRBJ2-2
abundance: NA
d_gene: NA

CDR3nt: TGTGCCAGCAGAAACACCCGAGACGGAGACAATGAGCAGTTCTTC
CDR3aa: CASRNTRDGDNEQFF
v_gene: TRBV6-6
j_gene: TRBJ2-1
abundance: NA
d_gene: NA

CDR3nt: TGCGTGACGGGTGCGAACACTGAAGCTTTCTTT
CDR3aa: CVTGANTEAFF
v_gene: TRBV7-9
j_gene: TRBJ1-1
abundance: NA
d_gene: NA

CDR3nt: TGCGCCAGCAGCCAAGCGGGTCGGTACGAGCAGTACTTC
CDR3aa: CASSQAGRYEQYF
v_gene: TRBV4-1
j_gene: TRBJ2-7
abundance: NA
d_gene: NA

CDR3nt: TGTGCCAGCAGCCAAGATCAGGGGATGCAGCCCCAGCATTTT
CDR3aa: CASSQDQGMQPQHF
v_gene: TRBV4-2
j_gene: TRBJ1-5
abundance: NA
d_gene: NA

CDR3nt: TGTGCCAGCAGCCCCGGACAGGGTTGGGGAAATCAGCCCCAGCATTTT
CDR3aa: CASSPGQGWGNQPQHF
v_gene: TRBV28
j_gene: TRBJ1-5
abundance: NA
d_gene: TRBD1

CDR3nt: TGTGCCATCGGGGCGAACTATGGCTACACCTTC
CDR3aa: CAIGANYGYTF
v_gene: TRBV10-3
j_gene: TRBJ1-2
abundance: NA
d_gene: NA

CDR3nt: TGTGCCAGCAGCTTAGGTCTAGCATTCGATACGCAGTATTTT
CDR3aa: CASSLGLAFDTQYF
v_gene: TRBV7-2
j_gene: TRBJ2-3
abundance: NA
d_gene: NA

CDR3nt: TGTGCCTGGAGCCGGATGAGGAGAACTGAAGCTTTCTTT
CDR3aa: CAWSRMRRTEAFF
v_gene: TRBV30
j_gene: TRBJ1-1
abundance: NA
d_gene: NA

CDR3nt: TGTGCCAGTAGTAATCTAGCGCATAGTAACAATGAGCAGTTCTTC
CDR3aa: CASSNLAHSNNEQFF
v_gene: TRBV19
j_gene: TRBJ2-1
abundance: NA
d_gene: NA

CDR3nt: TGTGCCAGCAGTCGTCAGGGGAACAATCAGCCCCAGCATTTT
CDR3aa: CASSRQGNNQPQHF
v_gene: TRBV27
j_gene: TRBJ1-5
abundance: NA
d_gene: NA

CDR3nt: TGTGCCAGCAGCCTCCGGGACAGCGAATACAATGAGCAGTTCTTC
CDR3aa: CASSLRDSEYNEQFF
v_gene: TRBV7-2
j_gene: TRBJ2-1
abundance: NA
d_gene: TRBD1